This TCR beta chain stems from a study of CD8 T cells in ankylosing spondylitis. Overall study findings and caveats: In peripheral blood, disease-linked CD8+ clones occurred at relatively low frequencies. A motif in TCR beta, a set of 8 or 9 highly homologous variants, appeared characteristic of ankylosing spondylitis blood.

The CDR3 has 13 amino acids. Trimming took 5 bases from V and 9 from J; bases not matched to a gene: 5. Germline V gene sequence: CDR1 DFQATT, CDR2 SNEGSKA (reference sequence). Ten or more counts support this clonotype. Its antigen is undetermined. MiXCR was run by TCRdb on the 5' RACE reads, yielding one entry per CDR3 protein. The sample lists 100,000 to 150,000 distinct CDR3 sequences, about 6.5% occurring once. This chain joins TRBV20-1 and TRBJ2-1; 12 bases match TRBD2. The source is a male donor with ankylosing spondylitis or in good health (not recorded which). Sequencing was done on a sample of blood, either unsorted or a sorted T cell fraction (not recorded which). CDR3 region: CSARTSGMLEQFF. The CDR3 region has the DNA TGCAGTGCTCGGACTAGCGGGATGCTTGAGCAGTTCTTC.